This T cell receptor beta chain was documented in a study of T cells in Graves' hyperthyroidism and ophthalmopathy. On the study more broadly: At initial diagnosis, before any treatment had begun, peripheral blood was obtained.

It was considered stable Graves' hyperthyroidism when ophthalmopathy did not progress within 18 months. Patients aged 18 to 65 had newly diagnosed hyperthyroidism lasting under 2 months. Clinicians diagnosed patients from clinical symptoms, serum thyroxine and TRAb, thyroid ultrasound and orbital computed tomography. The CDR3 covers 15 residues. Germline lookup yields CDR1 SGHTA and CDR2 FQGTGA. Turning to this clonotype: One end of the junction fails to match germline, which may point to a read error.

Template material for amplifying TCR beta CDR3 regions consisted of RNA transcripts. First-round RT-PCR of the TCR CDR3 relied on the HTBI primer set. Using its own MiXCR run on the multiplex PCR reads, TCRdb lists one record per CDR3 protein. The sample consists of hundreds of thousands of distinct CDR3 sequences, around 38% of them appearing once. The clonotype was recovered from a man aged 18 to 30 with Graves' hyperthyroidism. The sample was blood. This chain connects TRBV7-3 to TRBJ2-5; D is perhaps TRBD1 or TRBD2 (5 bases each). CDR3 in DNA: TGCGCCAGCAGCCTCCGGCCGGACGGGGCGGAGACCCAGTACTTC. Translated: CASSLRPDGAETQYF.